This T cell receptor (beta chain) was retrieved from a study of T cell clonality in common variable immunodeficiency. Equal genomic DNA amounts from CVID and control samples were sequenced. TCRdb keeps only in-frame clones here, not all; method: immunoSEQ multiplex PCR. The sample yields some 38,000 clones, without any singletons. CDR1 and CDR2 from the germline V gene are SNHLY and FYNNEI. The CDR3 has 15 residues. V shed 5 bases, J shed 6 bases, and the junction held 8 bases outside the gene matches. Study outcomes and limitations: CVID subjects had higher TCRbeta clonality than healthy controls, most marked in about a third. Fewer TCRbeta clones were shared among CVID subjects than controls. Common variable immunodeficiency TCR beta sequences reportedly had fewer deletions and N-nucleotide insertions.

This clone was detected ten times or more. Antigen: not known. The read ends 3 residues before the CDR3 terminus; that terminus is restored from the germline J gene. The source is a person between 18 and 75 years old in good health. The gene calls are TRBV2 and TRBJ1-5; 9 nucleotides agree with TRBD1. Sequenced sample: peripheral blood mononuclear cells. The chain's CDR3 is CASSSDRGTFQPQHF. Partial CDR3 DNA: TGTGCCAGCAGTTCGGACAGGGGCACTTTTCAGCCC.